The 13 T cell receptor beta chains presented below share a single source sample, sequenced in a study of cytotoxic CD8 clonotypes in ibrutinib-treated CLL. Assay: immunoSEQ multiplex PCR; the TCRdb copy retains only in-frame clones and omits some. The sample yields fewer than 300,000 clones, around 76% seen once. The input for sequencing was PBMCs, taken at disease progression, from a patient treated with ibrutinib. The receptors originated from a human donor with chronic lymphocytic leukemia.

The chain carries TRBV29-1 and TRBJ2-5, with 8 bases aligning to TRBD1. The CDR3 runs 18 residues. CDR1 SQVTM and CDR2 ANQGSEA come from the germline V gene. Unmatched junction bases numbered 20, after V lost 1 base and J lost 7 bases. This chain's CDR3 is CSVEGQPRGPGGLGTQYF. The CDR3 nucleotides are TGCAGCGTTGAAGGCCAACCTCGTGGGCCAGGGGGCTTGGGGACCCAGTACTTC.

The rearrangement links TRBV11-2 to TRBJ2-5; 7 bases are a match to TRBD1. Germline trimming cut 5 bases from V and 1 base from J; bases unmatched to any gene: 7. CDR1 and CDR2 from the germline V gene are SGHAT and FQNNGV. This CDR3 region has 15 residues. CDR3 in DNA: TGTGCCAGCAGCCCCGGGACAGCCCCCCAAGAGACCCAGTACTTC. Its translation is CASSPGTAPQETQYF.

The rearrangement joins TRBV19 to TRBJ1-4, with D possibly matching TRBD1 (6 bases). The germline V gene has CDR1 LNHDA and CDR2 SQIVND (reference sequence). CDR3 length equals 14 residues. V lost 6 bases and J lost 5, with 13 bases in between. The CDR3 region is CASRTTGLNEKLFF. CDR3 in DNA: TGTGCCAGTAGGACGACAGGACTAAATGAAAAACTGTTTTTT.

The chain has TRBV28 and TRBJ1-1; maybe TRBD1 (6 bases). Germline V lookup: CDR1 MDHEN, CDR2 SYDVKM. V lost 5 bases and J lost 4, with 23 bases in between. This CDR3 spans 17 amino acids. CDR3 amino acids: CASSPRRGGRRGTEAFF. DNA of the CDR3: TGTGCCAGCAGTCCAAGACGAGGGGGAAGGAGGGGCACTGAAGCTTTCTTT.

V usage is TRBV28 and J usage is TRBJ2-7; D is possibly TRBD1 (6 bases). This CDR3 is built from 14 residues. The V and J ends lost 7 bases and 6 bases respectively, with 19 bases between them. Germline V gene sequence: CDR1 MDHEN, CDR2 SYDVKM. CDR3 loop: CASTATGSFVEQYF. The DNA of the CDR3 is TGTGCCAGCACCGCTACAGGGAGTTTTGTCGAGCAGTACTTC. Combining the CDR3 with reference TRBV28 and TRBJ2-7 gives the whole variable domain DVKVTQSSRYLVKRTGEKVFLECVQDMDHENMFWYRQDPGLGLRLIYFSYDVKMKEKGDIPEGYSVSREKKERFSLILESASTNQTSMYLCASTATGSFVEQYFGPGTRLTVT.

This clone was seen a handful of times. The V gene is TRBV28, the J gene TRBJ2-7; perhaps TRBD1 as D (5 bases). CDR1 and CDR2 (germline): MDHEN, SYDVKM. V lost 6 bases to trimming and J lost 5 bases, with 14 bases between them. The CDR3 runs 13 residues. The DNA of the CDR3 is TGTGCCAGCAGCCTAGGTGGGGCTGACGAGCAGTACTTC. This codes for CASSLGGADEQYF.

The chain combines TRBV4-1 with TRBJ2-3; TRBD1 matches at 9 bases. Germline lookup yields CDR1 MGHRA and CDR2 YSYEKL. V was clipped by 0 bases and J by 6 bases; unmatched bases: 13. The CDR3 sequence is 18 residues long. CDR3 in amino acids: CASSQETTTGGTWDTQYF. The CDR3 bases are TGCGCCAGCAGCCAAGAAACAACTACAGGGGGCACATGGGATACGCAGTATTTT.

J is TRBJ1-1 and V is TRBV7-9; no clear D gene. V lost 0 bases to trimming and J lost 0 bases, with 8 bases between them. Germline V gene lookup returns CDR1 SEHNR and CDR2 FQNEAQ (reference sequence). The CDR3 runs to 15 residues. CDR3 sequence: CASSLAEGMNTEAFF. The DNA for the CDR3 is TGTGCCAGCAGCTTAGCAGAGGGCATGAACACTGAAGCTTTCTTT.

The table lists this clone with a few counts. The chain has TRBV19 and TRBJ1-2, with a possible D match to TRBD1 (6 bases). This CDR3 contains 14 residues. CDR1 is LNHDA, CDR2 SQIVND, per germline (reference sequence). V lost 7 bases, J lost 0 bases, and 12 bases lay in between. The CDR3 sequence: CASTPGQSNYGYTF. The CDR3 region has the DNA TGTGCCAGTACTCCTGGACAGTCTAACTATGGCTACACCTTC.

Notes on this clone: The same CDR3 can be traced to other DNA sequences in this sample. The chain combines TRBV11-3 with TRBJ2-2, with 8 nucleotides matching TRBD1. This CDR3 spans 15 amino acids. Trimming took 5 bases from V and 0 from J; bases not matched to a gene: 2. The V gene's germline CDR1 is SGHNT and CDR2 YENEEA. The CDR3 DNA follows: TGTGCCAGCAGCCTGGGACAGGCGAACACCGGGGAGCTGTTTTTT. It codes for CASSLGQANTGELFF.

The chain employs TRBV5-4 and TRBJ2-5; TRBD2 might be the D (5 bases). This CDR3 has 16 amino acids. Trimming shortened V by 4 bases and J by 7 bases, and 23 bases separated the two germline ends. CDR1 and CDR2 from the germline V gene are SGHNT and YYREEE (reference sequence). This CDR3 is CASSPRNLDHRGTQYF. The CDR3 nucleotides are TGTGCCAGCAGCCCCCGGAACCTTGACCATCGGGGGACCCAGTACTTC.

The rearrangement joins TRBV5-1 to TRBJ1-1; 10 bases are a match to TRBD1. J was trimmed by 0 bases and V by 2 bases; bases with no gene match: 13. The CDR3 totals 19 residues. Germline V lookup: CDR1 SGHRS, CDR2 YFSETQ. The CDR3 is CASSFGTGVPFRVNTEAFF. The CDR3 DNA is TGCGCCAGCAGCTTCGGGACAGGGGTTCCGTTTCGGGTGAACACTGAAGCTTTCTTT.

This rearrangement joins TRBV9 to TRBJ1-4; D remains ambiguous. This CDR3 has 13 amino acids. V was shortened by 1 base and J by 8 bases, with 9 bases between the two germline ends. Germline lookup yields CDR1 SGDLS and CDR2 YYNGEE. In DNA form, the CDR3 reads TGTGCCAGCAGCGTACGTCCGTGGGAAAAACTGTTTTTT. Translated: CASSVRPWEKLFF.